Listed below are T cell receptor beta chains from one sample, sequenced in a study of blood T cell repertoires in COVID-19. TCRdb's copy holds only in-frame clones and misses some; the assay was immunoSEQ multiplex PCR. The profile shows hundreds of thousands of clones, around 86% of them singletons. The sample was PBMCs or T cells enriched from blood (not recorded which). These TCRs come from a woman aged 45 to 65 who had recovered from COVID-19. Each CDR3 is given with its conserved first and last residue. D genes are given only for firm matches. Size values are once, few and many counts, or a class for expanded clones, and some rows have none.

d_call j_call v_call clone_size cdr3_aa cdr3_nt
NA TRBJ1-5 TRBV7-8 NA CASSLRGQPQHF TGTGCCAGCAGCCTACGGGGTCAGCCCCAGCATTTT
NA TRBJ2-1 TRBV9 once CASSVAGGGDTNEQFF TGTGCCAGCAGCGTAGCGGGAGGAGGGGACACTAATGAGCAGTTCTTC
NA TRBJ2-1 TRBV19 NA CASSIRWSDEQFF TGTGCCAGTAGTATAAGGTGGAGTGATGAGCAGTTCTTC
TRBD1 TRBJ2-5 TRBV3-1/TRBV3-2 NA CASSQDRGTGTGNLRETQYF TGTGCCAGCAGCCAAGATAGGGGGACCGGGACAGGGAATTTGAGGGAGACCCAGTACTTC
TRBD1 TRBJ1-3 TRBV5-1 NA CASSPGTGGGNTIYF TGCGCCAGCAGCCCCGGGACAGGGGGAGGAAACACCATATATTTT
TRBD2 TRBJ2-1 TRBV15 NA CATSRGLAVSYNEQFF TGTGCCACCAGCAGAGGGCTAGCGGTCTCCTACAATGAGCAGTTCTTC
NA TRBJ1-4 TRBV2 NA CASSEATGVEKLFF TGTGCCAGCAGTGAAGCCACCGGGGTTGAAAAACTGTTTTTT
TRBD1 TRBJ1-2 TRBV28 NA CASSLVSGGVYGYTF TGTGCCAGCAGTTTGGTTTCAGGGGGTGTCTATGGCTACACCTTC
NA TRBJ1-6 TRBV5-6 NA CASSRQGSNSPLHF TGTGCCAGCAGCCGCCAGGGATCCAATTCACCCCTCCACTTT
NA TRBJ2-1 TRBV27 NA CASSYRENEQFF TGTGCCAGCAGTTACAGGGAAAATGAGCAGTTCTTC
TRBD2 TRBJ2-7 TRBV7-2 NA CASSPTGGGDEQYF TGTGCCAGCAGCCCCACCGGTGGGGGGGACGAGCAGTACTTC
TRBD2 TRBJ2-3 TRBV5-4 NA CASSSGLAGSGDTQYF TGTGCCAGCAGCTCGGGACTAGCGGGATCCGGAGATACGCAGTATTTT
NA TRBJ2-1 TRBV18 NA CASSPIVVGNEQFF TGTGCCAGCTCACCAATCGTTGTCGGCAATGAGCAGTTCTTC
TRBD1 TRBJ2-7 TRBV27 NA CASSPGTGNYEQYF TGTGCCAGCAGTCCTGGGACAGGGAACTACGAGCAGTACTTC
NA TRBJ1-4 TRBV6-2/TRBV6-3 once CASSPSFRAEKLFF TGTGCCAGCAGTCCCTCCTTCAGGGCTGAAAAACTGTTTTTT
NA TRBJ1-1 TRBV19 NA CASSIVEKTEAFF TGTGCCAGTAGTATTGTGGAGAAAACTGAAGCTTTCTTT
NA TRBJ1-2 TRBV4-3 NA CASSQETGNYGYTF TGCGCCAGCAGCCAAGAAACGGGTAACTATGGCTACACCTTC
TRBD1 TRBJ2-2 TRBV11-3 NA CASSPWTGSVTGELFF TGTGCCAGCAGCCCGTGGACAGGGTCGGTCACCGGGGAGCTGTTTTTT
NA TRBJ2-7 TRBV7-9 NA CASSLRTGWSEQYF TGTGCCAGCAGCTTGCGTACAGGTTGGTCCGAGCAGTACTTC
NA TRBJ2-1 TRBV12-3/TRBV12-4 NA CASSAGGREQFF TGTGCCAGCTCGGCTGGGGGCCGTGAGCAGTTCTTC
TRBD2 TRBJ2-7 TRBV7-2 once CASSLGSLLAGDAEQYF TGTGCCAGCAGCTTAGGGAGCCTACTAGCGGGAGACGCTGAGCAGTACTTC
TRBD1 TRBJ1-2 TRBV2 NA CASTTDRVNYGYTF TGTGCCAGCACCACCGACAGGGTTAACTATGGCTACACCTTC
TRBD2 TRBJ2-7 TRBV6-4 NA CASSAGTSYYEQYF TGTGCCAGCAGTGCCGGGACTAGCTACTACGAGCAGTACTTC
NA TRBJ2-2 TRBV5-1 NA CASSLEPPGGNTGELFF TGCGCCAGCAGCTTGGAACCCCCTGGCGGGAACACCGGGGAGCTGTTTTTT
NA TRBJ2-7 TRBV20-1 NA CSASRQRPGEDEQYF TGCAGTGCTAGTCGGCAGCGCCCCGGGGAGGACGAGCAGTACTTC
NA TRBJ1-1 TRBV30 once CAWSVLIWGRTEAFF TGTGCCTGGAGTGTTCTAATTTGGGGCCGCACTGAAGCTTTCTTT